These 29 T cell receptor beta chains share one sample of origin, sequenced in a study of identifying expanded T cells in peripheral blood. Sequencing used immunoSEQ multiplex PCR; TCRdb keeps in-frame clones, though not all of them. The sample consists of roughly 100,000 clones, approximately 91% of them appearing once. Material for sequencing was blood. Every receptor here comes from a person between 18 and 75 years old in good health.

V is TRBV10-3 and J is TRBJ2-5; D ambiguous. Germline V gene sequence: CDR1 ENHRY, CDR2 SYGVKD. The CDR3 runs 11 residues. Deletions cut 11 bases from V and 5 bases from J, with 12 bases between. The CDR3 reads CAHSPGETQYF. CDR3 DNA: TGTGCCCACTCCCCCGGGGAGACCCAGTACTTC.

This clone was found many times. V usage is TRBV2 and J usage is TRBJ1-1, with D unresolved. Germline-derived CDR1 and CDR2 are SNHLY and FYNNEI. Trimming took off 7 bases at V and 2 bases at J, with 11 bases between the two ends. The CDR3 is made up of 13 amino acids. CDR3 residues: CASNELANTEAFF. CDR3 sequence (DNA): TGTGCCAGCAACGAACTGGCTAACACTGAAGCTTTCTTT.

The gene calls are TRBV4-2 and TRBJ1-1; no definite D call. This CDR3 comprises 13 residues. V shed 0 bases and J shed 0 bases, with 2 bases lying between them. Germline CDR1 is LGHNA and CDR2 is YNFKEQ. CDR3 sequence (DNA): TGTGCCAGCAGCCAAGAGATGAACACTGAAGCTTTCTTT. It codes for CASSQEMNTEAFF.

The V call is TRBV20-1, the J call TRBJ2-5, with D unresolved. CDR1 and CDR2 from the germline V gene are DFQATT and SNEGSKA (reference sequence). V was trimmed by 0 bases and J by 11 bases, leaving 10 bases between them. This CDR3 region has 11 residues. This CDR3 reads CSARDRREQYF. The CDR3 nucleotides read TGCAGTGCTAGAGATAGACGAGAGCAGTACTTC.

This chain connects TRBV30 to TRBJ1-2; D is undetermined. CDR1 and CDR2 from the germline V gene are GTSNPN and SVGIG (reference sequence). This CDR3 contains 12 residues. The V end lost 7 bases, the J end lost 1 base, and 10 bases lay between the germline ends. CDR3 sequence reads: CASEGNNYGYTF. In DNA, the CDR3 is TGTGCCTCGGAAGGGAATAACTATGGCTACACCTTC. The full variable domain, rest sourced from reference TRBV30 and TRBJ1-2, is SQTIHQWPATLVQPVGSPLSLECTVEGTSNPNLYWYRQAAGRGLQLLFYSVGIGQISSEVPQNLSASRPQDRQFILSSKKLLLSDSGFYLCASEGNNYGYTFGSGTRLTVV.

The V call is TRBV28, the J call TRBJ2-1; 9 bases fit TRBD1. The CDR3 is made up of 12 amino acids. Germline CDR1 MDHEN, CDR2 SYDVKM. With 8 bases clipped from V and 5 bases from J, the junction kept 1 base outside the gene matches. Here the CDR3 reads CASGTGNNEQFF. The CDR3 DNA reads TGTGCCAGCGGGACAGGGAACAATGAGCAGTTCTTC.

This clone has only one observation. The rearrangement joins TRBV7-9 to TRBJ2-3; D ambiguous. This CDR3 has 13 residues. The V gene lost 5 bases and the J gene lost 3 bases, with 9 bases spanning the gap. Germline CDR1 reads SEHNR; CDR2 reads FQNEAQ (reference sequence). CDR3 coding DNA: TGTGCCAGCAGCCCCGGATCAACAGATACGCAGTATTTT. Translated, it gives CASSPGSTDTQYF.

The rearrangement joins TRBV27 to TRBJ2-7, with D unresolved. This CDR3 spans 11 amino acids. V gave up 4 bases and J gave up 7 bases, with 8 bases separating them. Looked up from germline, CDR1 is MNHEY and CDR2 is SMNVEV (reference sequence). CDR3 bases: TGTGCCAGCAGTTCCCCCCCGGAGCAGTACTTC. Amino acid sequence: CASSSPPEQYF.

This chain connects TRBV10-2 to TRBJ2-3, with 11 bases identical to TRBD2. This CDR3 region has 14 residues. Germline V lookup: CDR1 WSHSY, CDR2 SAAADI. J was trimmed by 1 base and V by 6 bases; bases with no gene match: 0. CDR3 in DNA: TGCGCCAGCAGGGGACTAGCGGGCACAGATACGCAGTATTTT. Its protein product is CASRGLAGTDTQYF.

The chain joins TRBV15 to TRBJ1-1, with D unresolved. The CDR3 spans 14 residues. The germline CDR1 and CDR2 sequences are LNHNV and YYDKDF (reference sequence). Trimming took 0 bases from V and 5 from J, leaving 10 bases between them. Here the CDR3 DNA reads TGTGCCACCAGCAGAGATTTGAGTAATACTGAAGCTTTCTTT. This encodes CATSRDLSNTEAFF.

The V and J genes are TRBV9 and TRBJ1-1; 7 positions match TRBD1. The V gene's germline CDR1 is SGDLS and CDR2 YYNGEE. The CDR3 covers 13 residues. V lost 5 bases, J lost 5 bases, and 6 bases stayed unmatched. The CDR3 sequence is CASRDPTGTEAFF. Written as DNA, the CDR3 is TGTGCCAGCAGGGATCCGACAGGGACTGAAGCTTTCTTT. Looking up the rest from reference TRBV9 and TRBJ1-1 gives the full variable domain: DSGVTQTPKHLITATGQRVTLRCSPRSGDLSVYWYQQSLDQGLQFLIQYYNGEERAKGNILERFSAQQFPDLHSELNLSSLELGDSALYFCASRDPTGTEAFFGQGTRLTVV.

The V gene is TRBV5-4, the J gene TRBJ2-7; D possibly matches TRBD1 or TRBD2 (5 bases each). Germline V gene data show CDR1 as SGHNT and CDR2 as YYREEE (reference sequence). Trimming removed 3 bases from V and 0 bases from J, with 13 bases in between. The CDR3 length is 15 residues. The CDR3 DNA is TGTGCCAGCAGCTCCGGGGCCCAGAGCTCCTACGAGCAGTACTTC. This sequence encodes CASSSGAQSSYEQYF.

The V call is TRBV28, the J call TRBJ2-7; a possible D gene is TRBD2 (6 bases). With 5 bases removed from V and 3 bases from J, the gap between germline ends came to 17 bases. The CDR3 extends over 15 amino acids. Germline V gene lookup returns CDR1 MDHEN and CDR2 SYDVKM. CDR3 sequence (DNA): TGTGCCAGCAGTCTCCCCATAGCGGTGGGCTACGAGCAGTACTTC. Its translation: CASSLPIAVGYEQYF.

V and J are TRBV2 and TRBJ1-1; perhaps TRBD1 as D (6 bases). The V and J ends lost 0 bases and 9 bases respectively, with 11 bases between them. The CDR3 sequence is 13 residues long. CDR1 and CDR2 from the germline V gene are SNHLY and FYNNEI. Written as DNA, the CDR3 is TGTGCCAGCAGTGAAGCCCTGGGGGACAAAGCTTTCTTT. Its protein product is CASSEALGDKAFF.

This chain joins TRBV30 and TRBJ1-2; TRBD1 agrees at 8 bases. CDR3 length: 12 amino acids. Germline loops: CDR1 GTSNPN, CDR2 SVGIG (reference sequence). The trim removed 1 base at V and 6 bases at J, leaving 1 base unmatched. CDR3 protein: CAWSEDRDGYTF. For the CDR3, the DNA is TGTGCCTGGAGTGAGGACAGGGATGGCTACACCTTC.

The chain carries TRBV9 and TRBJ2-2; D is perhaps TRBD1 (5 bases). V was shortened by 3 bases and J by 1 base, with 10 bases between the two germline ends. This CDR3 spans 15 amino acids. The V gene's germline CDR1 is SGDLS and CDR2 YYNGEE. The CDR3 coding sequence is TGTGCCAGCAGCGCCTCTGGACAGAACACCGGGGAGCTGTTTTTT. Translation: CASSASGQNTGELFF. Together with reference TRBV9 and TRBJ2-2, the CDR3 gives the full variable domain: DSGVTQTPKHLITATGQRVTLRCSPRSGDLSVYWYQQSLDQGLQFLIQYYNGEERAKGNILERFSAQQFPDLHSELNLSSLELGDSALYFCASSASGQNTGELFFGEGSRLTVL.

This clone was recorded only once. V and J are TRBV19 and TRBJ1-6, with unresolved D. The CDR3 runs 15 residues. Germline V gene sequence: CDR1 LNHDA, CDR2 SQIVND (reference sequence). Trimming shortened V by 7 bases and J by 5 bases, and 15 bases separated the two germline ends. CDR3 protein: CASMTVYPNNSPLHF. Here the CDR3 DNA reads TGTGCCAGTATGACGGTATATCCGAATAATTCACCCCTCCACTTT.

J is TRBJ1-6 and V is TRBV9, with TRBD1 identical over 11 bases. Germline CDR1 and CDR2: SGDLS and YYNGEE. V lost 2 bases, J lost 8 bases, and 6 bases stayed unmatched. The CDR3 has 16 residues. CDR3 residues: CASSVGPGQGDSPLHF. The CDR3 DNA is TGTGCCAGCAGCGTTGGCCCGGGACAGGGGGATTCACCCCTCCACTTT.

The chain employs TRBV4-2 and TRBJ2-3, with 10 nucleotides matching TRBD2. J lost 5 bases, V lost 0 bases, and 8 bases had no gene match. This CDR3 has 17 residues. Germline assignment: CDR1 LGHNA and CDR2 YNFKEQ. In nucleotides, the CDR3 is TGTGCCAGCAGCCAAGAGTCCAGCGGGGGGGCTGGAGATACGCAGTATTTT. It translates to CASSQESSGGAGDTQYF.

This chain uses TRBV6-5 with TRBJ2-6; D perhaps matches TRBD2 (5 bases). Trimming pared 4 bases from V and 1 base from J, leaving 8 bases between. CDR3 size: 15 residues. Germline V lookup: CDR1 MNHEY, CDR2 SVGAGI. CDR3 amino acids: CASSSSGSGANVLTF. The CDR3 bases are TGTGCCAGCAGTTCGTCGGGATCTGGGGCCAACGTCCTGACTTTC.

The chain joins TRBV28 to TRBJ2-7; a weak D match, TRBD2 (7 bases). This CDR3 contains 14 residues. Trimming removed 8 bases from V and 3 bases from J, with 17 bases in between. Germline lookup yields CDR1 MDHEN and CDR2 SYDVKM. In DNA, the CDR3 is TGTGCCAGCGTAGGGGGGGCGAACCACTACGAGCAGTACTTC. Protein product: CASVGGANHYEQYF.

The genes are TRBV13 and TRBJ2-7; 8 bases are shared with TRBD2. This CDR3 has 14 residues. Germline V gene data show CDR1 as PRHDT and CDR2 as FYEKMQ (reference sequence). The trim removed 7 bases at V and 1 base at J, leaving 6 bases unmatched. CDR3 DNA sequence: TGTGCCAGCACCCCAAGCGGGGGATCCTACGAGCAGTACTTC. This translates into CASTPSGGSYEQYF.

The V gene is TRBV5-1, the J gene TRBJ2-3; 8 nucleotides line up with TRBD2. The CDR3 extends over 13 amino acids. Losses at the gene ends were 4 bases for V and 4 bases for J; bases not matched to a gene: 2. Germline CDR1 and CDR2: SGHRS and YFSETQ. This CDR3 reads CASSQAGADTQYF. The CDR3 coding sequence is TGCGCCAGCAGCCAAGCGGGAGCAGATACGCAGTATTTT.

The chain employs TRBV5-1 and TRBJ1-1; 12 bases are a match to TRBD1. With V trimmed by 0 bases and J by 0 bases, 6 bases remained unmatched. The length of the CDR3 is 18 residues. Germline V gives CDR1 SGHRS, CDR2 YFSETQ. For the CDR3, the DNA is TGCGCCAGCAGCTTGGAGGGACAGGGGGCGGTTGTGAACACTGAAGCTTTCTTT. Protein product: CASSLEGQGAVVNTEAFF. The variable domain in full, completed from reference TRBV5-1 and TRBJ1-1, reads KAGVTQTPRYLIKTRGQQVTLSCSPISGHRSVSWYQQTPGQGLQFLFEYFSETQRNKGNFPGRFSGRQFSNSRSEMNVSTLELGDSALYLCASSLEGQGAVVNTEAFFGQGTRLTVV.

The gene calls are TRBV7-9 and TRBJ1-3; TRBD1 aligns across 7 bases. CDR1 is SEHNR, CDR2 FQNEAQ, per germline (reference sequence). V gave up 4 bases and J gave up 2 bases; unmatched junction bases: 11. This CDR3 has 17 residues. The DNA of the CDR3 is TGTGCCAGCAGCTCCGACGACAGGGCTGCGGCTGGAAACACCATATATTTT. Residues: CASSSDDRAAAGNTIYF.

The chain recombines TRBV5-1 with TRBJ1-2, with D hard to call. V was pared by 1 base and J by 6 bases, with 16 bases between. The CDR3 consists of 15 residues. CDR1 and CDR2 (germline): SGHRS, YFSETQ. The CDR3 sequence: CASSLSAGSGDGYTF. As DNA, the CDR3 is TGCGCCAGCAGCTTGTCGGCAGGATCGGGCGATGGCTACACCTTC.

The V call is TRBV7-3, the J call TRBJ2-3; TRBD2 matches 7 bases. CDR1 SGHTA and CDR2 FQGTGA come from the germline V gene. This CDR3 contains 14 residues. Trimming removed 2 bases from V and 6 bases from J; junction bases left unmatched: 5. The DNA for the CDR3 is TGTGCCAGCAGCTTAGACCCCGGGGGGGATACGCAGTATTTT. Translated, it gives CASSLDPGGDTQYF.

V gene TRBV5-1 combines with J gene TRBJ2-2, with D possibly matching TRBD1 (6 bases). Germline lookup yields CDR1 SGHRS and CDR2 YFSETQ. Between the trimmed V and J ends, which lost 2 bases and 1 base, there was a span of 9 bases. The CDR3 spans 15 residues. This CDR3 is CASSLATGNTGELFF. The DNA for the CDR3 is TGCGCCAGCAGCTTAGCGACAGGGAACACCGGGGAGCTGTTTTTT.

The chain couples TRBV30 to TRBJ2-2; D perhaps matches TRBD1 (6 bases). CDR3 length equals 13 residues. Germline assignment: CDR1 GTSNPN and CDR2 SVGIG (reference sequence). The V end was cut by 3 bases, the J end by 5 bases, with 10 bases between. The CDR3 DNA reads TGTGCCTGGAGACCCCAGGGGACCGGGGAGCTGTTTTTT. This encodes CAWRPQGTGELFF.